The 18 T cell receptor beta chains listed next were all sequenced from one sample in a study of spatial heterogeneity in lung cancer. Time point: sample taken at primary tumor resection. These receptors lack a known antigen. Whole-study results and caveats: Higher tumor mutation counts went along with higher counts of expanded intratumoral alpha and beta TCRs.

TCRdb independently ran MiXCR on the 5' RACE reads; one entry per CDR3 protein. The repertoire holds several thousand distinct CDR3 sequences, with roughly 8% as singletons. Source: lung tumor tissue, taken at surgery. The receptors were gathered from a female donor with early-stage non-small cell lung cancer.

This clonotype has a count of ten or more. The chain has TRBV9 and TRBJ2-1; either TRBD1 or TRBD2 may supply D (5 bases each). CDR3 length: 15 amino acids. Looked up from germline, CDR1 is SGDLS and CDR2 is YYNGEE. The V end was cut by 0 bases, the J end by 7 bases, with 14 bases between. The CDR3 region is CASSVAPGRSNEQFF. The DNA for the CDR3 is TGTGCCAGCAGCGTAGCCCCGGGACGAAGTAATGAGCAGTTCTTC. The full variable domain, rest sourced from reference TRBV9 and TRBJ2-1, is DSGVTQTPKHLITATGQRVTLRCSPRSGDLSVYWYQQSLDQGLQFLIQYYNGEERAKGNILERFSAQQFPDLHSELNLSSLELGDSALYFCASSVAPGRSNEQFFGPGTRLTVL.

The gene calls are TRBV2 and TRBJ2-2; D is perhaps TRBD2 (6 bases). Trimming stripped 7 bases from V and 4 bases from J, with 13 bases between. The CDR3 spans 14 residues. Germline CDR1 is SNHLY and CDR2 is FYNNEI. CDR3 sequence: CASMRRGGTGELFF. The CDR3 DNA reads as TGTGCCAGCATGCGGAGGGGAGGCACCGGGGAGCTGTTTTTT.

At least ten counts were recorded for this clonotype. Here the CDR3 DNA reads TGTGCCAGCAGCTTGACAGGGGGGCTGCCAGAGCAGTTCTTC. This sequence encodes CASSLTGGLPEQFF. The chain couples TRBV5-5 to TRBJ2-1; TRBD1 agrees at 8 bases. J was trimmed by 10 bases and V by 1 base; bases with no gene match: 7. This CDR3 region has 14 residues. The germline V gene has CDR1 SGHKS and CDR2 YYEKEE (reference sequence).

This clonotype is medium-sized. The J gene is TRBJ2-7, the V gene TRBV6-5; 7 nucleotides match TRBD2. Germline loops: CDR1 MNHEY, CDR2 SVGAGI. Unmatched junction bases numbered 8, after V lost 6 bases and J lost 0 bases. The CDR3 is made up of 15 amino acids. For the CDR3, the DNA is TGTGCCAGCAGCCGAGCGGGACTTAGCTCCTACGAGCAGTACTTC. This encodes CASSRAGLSSYEQYF.

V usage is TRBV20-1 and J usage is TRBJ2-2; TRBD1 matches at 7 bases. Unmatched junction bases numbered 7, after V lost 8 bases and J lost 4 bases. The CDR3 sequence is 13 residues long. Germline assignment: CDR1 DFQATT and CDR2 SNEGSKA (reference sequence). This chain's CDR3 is CSTRTGATGELFF. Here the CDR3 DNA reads TGCAGTACCCGGACAGGAGCCACCGGGGAGCTGTTTTTT.

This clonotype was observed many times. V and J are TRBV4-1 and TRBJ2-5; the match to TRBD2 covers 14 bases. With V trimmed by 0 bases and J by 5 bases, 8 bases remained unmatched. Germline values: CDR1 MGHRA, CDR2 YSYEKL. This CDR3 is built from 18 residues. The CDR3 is CASSQEGLAGGLWETQYF. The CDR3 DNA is TGCGCCAGCAGCCAAGAAGGACTAGCGGGGGGCCTGTGGGAGACCCAGTACTTC.

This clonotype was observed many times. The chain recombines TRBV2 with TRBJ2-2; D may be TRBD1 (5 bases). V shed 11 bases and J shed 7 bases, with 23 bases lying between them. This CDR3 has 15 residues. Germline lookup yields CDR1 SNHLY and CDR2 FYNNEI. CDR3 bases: TGTGCCGGGCAGGGTTCGGTTGGCCCCCGCGGGGAGCTGTTTTTT. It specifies CAGQGSVGPRGELFF.

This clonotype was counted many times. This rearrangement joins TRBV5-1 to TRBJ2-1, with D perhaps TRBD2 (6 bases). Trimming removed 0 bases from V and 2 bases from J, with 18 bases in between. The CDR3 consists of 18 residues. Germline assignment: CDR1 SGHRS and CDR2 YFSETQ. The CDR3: CASSLGGTYFRAYNEQFF. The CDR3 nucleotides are TGCGCCAGCAGCTTGGGAGGGACTTACTTTAGGGCCTACAATGAGCAGTTCTTC.

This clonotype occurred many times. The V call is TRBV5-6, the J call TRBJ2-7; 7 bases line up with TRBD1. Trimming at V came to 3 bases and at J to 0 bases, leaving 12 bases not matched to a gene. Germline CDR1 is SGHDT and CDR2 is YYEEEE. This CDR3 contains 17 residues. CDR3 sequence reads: CASSSLRGTVSSYEQYF. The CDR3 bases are TGTGCCAGCAGCTCCCTGAGGGGGACAGTCAGCTCCTACGAGCAGTACTTC.

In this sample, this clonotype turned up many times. The chain's CDR3 is CASSLSGDTSTDTQYF. The DNA for the CDR3 is TGTGCCAGCAGCTTAAGTGGGGACACTAGCACAGATACGCAGTATTTT. This chain connects TRBV7-3 to TRBJ2-3; D may be TRBD1 (6 bases). This CDR3 is 16 amino acids long. The V gene lost 1 base and the J gene lost 0 bases, with 11 bases spanning the gap. Germline V lookup: CDR1 SGHTA, CDR2 FQGTGA.

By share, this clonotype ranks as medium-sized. CDR3 nucleotides: TGTGCCAGCAGCTTAGCCTCACAGACCTATGGCTACACCTTC. Translated, it gives CASSLASQTYGYTF. The chain carries TRBV7-9 and TRBJ1-2, with unresolved D. From germline, CDR1 is SEHNR and CDR2 FQNEAQ (reference sequence). Trimming pared 0 bases from V and 4 bases from J, leaving 9 bases between. This CDR3 has 14 amino acids.

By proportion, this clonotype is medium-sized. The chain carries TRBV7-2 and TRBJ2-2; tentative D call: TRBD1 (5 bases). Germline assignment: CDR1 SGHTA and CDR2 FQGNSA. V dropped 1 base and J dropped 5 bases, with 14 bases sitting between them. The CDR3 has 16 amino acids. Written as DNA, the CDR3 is TGTGCCAGCAGCTTAGTACAGGTTGGACCTACCGGGGAGCTGTTTTTT. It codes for CASSLVQVGPTGELFF.

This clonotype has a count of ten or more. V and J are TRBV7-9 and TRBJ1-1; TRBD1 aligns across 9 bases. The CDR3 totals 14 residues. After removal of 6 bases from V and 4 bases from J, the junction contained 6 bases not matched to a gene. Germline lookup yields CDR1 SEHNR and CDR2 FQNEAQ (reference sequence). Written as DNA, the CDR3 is TGTGCCAGCAGAGGGACAGGGCCGGGCACTGAAGCTTTCTTT. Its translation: CASRGTGPGTEAFF. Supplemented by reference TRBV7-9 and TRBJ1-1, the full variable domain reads DTGVSQNPRHKITKRGQNVTFRCDPISEHNRLYWYRQTLGQGPEFLTYFQNEAQLEKSRLLSDRFSAERPKGSFSTLEIQRTEQGDSAMYLCASRGTGPGTEAFFGQGTRLTVV.

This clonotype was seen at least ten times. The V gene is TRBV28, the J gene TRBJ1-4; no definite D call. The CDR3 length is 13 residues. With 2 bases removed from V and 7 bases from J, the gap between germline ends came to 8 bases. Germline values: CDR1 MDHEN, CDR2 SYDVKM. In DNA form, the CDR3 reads TGTGCCAGCAGTTTAGTCCAGTTTGAAAAACTGTTTTTT. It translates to CASSLVQFEKLFF. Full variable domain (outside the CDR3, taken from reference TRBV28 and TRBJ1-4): DVKVTQSSRYLVKRTGEKVFLECVQDMDHENMFWYRQDPGLGLRLIYFSYDVKMKEKGDIPEGYSVSREKKERFSLILESASTNQTSMYLCASSLVQFEKLFFGSGTQLSVL.

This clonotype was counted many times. CDR3 protein: CASSLIRAGEQYF. The CDR3 coding sequence is TGTGCCAGCAGTTTAATCCGAGCGGGCGAGCAGTACTTC. The chain is built from TRBV28 and TRBJ2-7; tentatively, D is TRBD2 (6 bases). Per the germline V gene, CDR1 is MDHEN and CDR2 is SYDVKM. V was shortened by 2 bases and J by 6 bases, with 11 bases between the two germline ends. This CDR3 has 13 residues.

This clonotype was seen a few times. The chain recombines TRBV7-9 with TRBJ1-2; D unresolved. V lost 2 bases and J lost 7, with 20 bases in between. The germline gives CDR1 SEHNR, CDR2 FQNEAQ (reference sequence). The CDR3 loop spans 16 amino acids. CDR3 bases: TGTGCCAGCAGCTTACCGAACATCCGTGGAAACGGTGGCTACACCTTC. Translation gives CASSLPNIRGNGGYTF.

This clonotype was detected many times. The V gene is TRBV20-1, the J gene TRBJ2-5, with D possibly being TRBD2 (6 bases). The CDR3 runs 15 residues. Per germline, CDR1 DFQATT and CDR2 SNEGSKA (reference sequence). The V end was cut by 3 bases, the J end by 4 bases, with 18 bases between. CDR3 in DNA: TGCAGTGCTAGGGGCTGGGTCGGGAGAGGAGAGACCCAGTACTTC. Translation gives CSARGWVGRGETQYF.

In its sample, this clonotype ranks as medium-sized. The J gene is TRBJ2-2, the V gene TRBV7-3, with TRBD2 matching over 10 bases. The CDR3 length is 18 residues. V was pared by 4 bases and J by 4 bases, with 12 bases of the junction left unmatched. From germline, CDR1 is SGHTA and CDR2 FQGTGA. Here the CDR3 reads CASSSLDIAGGTTGELFF. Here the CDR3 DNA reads TGTGCCAGCAGCTCCCTCGACATAGCGGGGGGCACCACCGGGGAGCTGTTTTTT.